Each of the 21 T cell receptor beta chains below was sequenced from the same sample in a study of T-cell reconstitution after alpha-beta-depleted transplantation in children. Unique molecular identifiers were used to barcode this TCRbeta library. TCRdb ran MiXCR on the PCR reads and lists one entry per CDR3 protein. The data hold 200,000 to 300,000 distinct CDR3 sequences, with 25% observed a single time. Sequencing was performed on PBMCs, taken before TCRalphabeta/CD19-depleted stem cell transplant. Receptors originate from a girl aged 2 to 10 with Fanconi anemia, due to receive a stem cell transplant.

The sample holds many counts of this clonotype. This sequence joins TRBV5-4 and TRBJ2-2; 7 bases agree with TRBD2. CDR3 length equals 15 residues. The germline gives CDR1 SGHNT, CDR2 YYREEE (reference sequence). V dropped 1 base and J dropped 1; count of bases not matched to a gene: 1. The CDR3 DNA sequence: TGTGCCAGCAGCTTGCCGGGGGGGAACACCGGGGAGCTGTTTTTT. Its protein is CASSLPGGNTGELFF.

The chain couples TRBV5-1 to TRBJ2-7; possible D gene TRBD2, 5 bases. This CDR3 contains 14 residues. Trimming shortened V by 0 bases and J by 4 bases, and 11 bases separated the two germline ends. The germline CDR1 and CDR2 sequences are SGHRS and YFSETQ. The CDR3 region has the DNA TGCGCCAGCAGCTTGGCTTACGCGGGTTACGAGCAGTACTTC. Translating gives CASSLAYAGYEQYF.

This clonotype was observed many times. The V gene is TRBV5-1, the J gene TRBJ1-1; D might be TRBD1 (5 bases). This CDR3 is 13 amino acids long. V dropped 6 bases and J dropped 1 base, with 10 bases sitting between them. CDR1 and CDR2 (germline): SGHRS, YFSETQ. The CDR3 DNA reads TGCGCCAGCACCTCAGACAGGAACACTGAAGCTTTCTTT. It is translated as CASTSDRNTEAFF.

This clonotype was observed many times. V and J are TRBV12-3 or TRBV12-4 and TRBJ1-1, with TRBD1 matching over 9 bases. V lost 1 base to trimming and J lost 0 bases; unmatched junction nucleotides: 12. This CDR3 region has 19 residues. The CDR3 sequence is CASSLEVGTGKRMNTEAFF. The DNA of the CDR3 is TGTGCCAGCAGTTTAGAAGTAGGGACAGGGAAAAGGATGAACACTGAAGCTTTCTTT.

In its sample, this clonotype was seen many times. The V gene is TRBV11-3, the J gene TRBJ2-1, with D perhaps TRBD1 (6 bases). The CDR3 contains 16 residues. V shed 1 base and J shed 10 bases, with 20 bases lying between them. Germline-derived CDR1 and CDR2 are SGHNT and YENEEA. The DNA of the CDR3 is TGTGCCAGCAGCTTAGGACAGGCCAAGGGAGTAGAGGAGCAGTTCTTC. Encoded protein: CASSLGQAKGVEEQFF.

This clonotype was observed at least ten times. V gene TRBV20-1 combines with J gene TRBJ2-1; 10 bases map to TRBD2. Germline V gene lookup returns CDR1 DFQATT and CDR2 SNEGSKA (reference sequence). The length of the CDR3 is 17 residues. The V segment lost 0 bases and the J segment 1 base; nucleotides outside the gene matches: 6. The CDR3 loop is CSARDLSGRPSYNEQFF. The CDR3 nucleotides are TGCAGTGCTAGAGATCTTAGCGGGAGGCCGTCCTACAATGAGCAGTTCTTC.

The J gene is TRBJ2-5, the V gene TRBV9; 7 nucleotides align to TRBD2. The CDR3 runs 18 residues. Germline V gene sequence: CDR1 SGDLS, CDR2 YYNGEE. The ends lost 0 bases at V and 1 base at J; junction bases unmatched: 12. The CDR3 here is CASSVVAGTTSTQETQYF. CDR3 bases: TGTGCCAGCAGCGTAGTAGCCGGGACTACCAGTACCCAAGAGACCCAGTACTTC. Variable domain in full (rest from reference TRBV9 and TRBJ2-5): DSGVTQTPKHLITATGQRVTLRCSPRSGDLSVYWYQQSLDQGLQFLIQYYNGEERAKGNILERFSAQQFPDLHSELNLSSLELGDSALYFCASSVVAGTTSTQETQYFGPGTRLLVL.

Many counts were recorded for this clonotype. The chain carries TRBV29-1 and TRBJ2-7, with 14 bases matching TRBD2. The ends lost 4 bases at V and 2 bases at J; junction bases unmatched: 10. Germline assignment: CDR1 SQVTM and CDR2 ANQGSEA. The CDR3 consists of 17 residues. CDR3 in amino acids: CSVGFTTGLAGAYEQYF. CDR3 DNA sequence: TGCAGCGTTGGCTTCACCACGGGACTAGCGGGAGCCTACGAGCAGTACTTC.

V gene TRBV10-3 combines with J gene TRBJ2-3; D might be TRBD1 or TRBD2, each matching 5 bases. Trimming took 6 bases from V and 3 from J, leaving 7 bases between them. The CDR3 has 12 residues. Germline values: CDR1 ENHRY, CDR2 SYGVKD. The CDR3 sequence: CAIRGETDTQYF. The DNA of the CDR3 is TGTGCCATCAGGGGGGAGACAGATACGCAGTATTTT.

This clonotype turned up a few times. The chain uses TRBV6-2 or TRBV6-3 and TRBJ2-1; D is perhaps TRBD1 (6 bases). This CDR3 contains 13 residues. With 1 base removed from V and 7 bases from J, the gap between germline ends came to 8 bases. The V gene's germline CDR1 is MNHEY and CDR2 SVGEGT. The CDR3 here is CASSYFRGNEQFF. The CDR3 bases are TGTGCCAGCAGTTACTTCAGGGGTAATGAGCAGTTCTTC.

This clonotype was seen only a few times. The chain uses TRBV28 and TRBJ2-1, with 10 bases aligning to TRBD2. Per the germline V gene, CDR1 is MDHEN and CDR2 is SYDVKM. The junction had 4 bases not matched to a gene; V was cut back by 3 bases and J by 5 bases. The CDR3 runs to 15 residues. The CDR3 DNA sequence: TGTGCCAGCAGTTTCCCTCTAGCGGGAGACAATGAGCAGTTCTTC. Protein: CASSFPLAGDNEQFF.

There are many counts of this clonotype. The gene calls are TRBV29-1 and TRBJ2-2; no clear D gene. Germline CDR1 and CDR2: SQVTM and ANQGSEA. The CDR3 extends over 14 amino acids. V was shortened by 1 base and J by 6 bases, with 12 bases between the two germline ends. CDR3 in DNA: TGCAGCGTTGAAGTTCCCCTGACACCCGGGGAGCTGTTTTTT. This gives the protein CSVEVPLTPGELFF.

The rearrangement joins TRBV20-1 to TRBJ1-2, with D perhaps TRBD1 (5 bases). The CDR3 sequence is 11 residues long. V gave up 3 bases and J gave up 6 bases, with 8 bases separating them. Germline V lookup: CDR1 DFQATT, CDR2 SNEGSKA (reference sequence). In nucleotides, the CDR3 is TGCAGTGCTAGCCAGGGAGATGGCTACACCTTC. Translating gives CSASQGDGYTF.

The rearrangement joins TRBV5-6 to TRBJ2-7; 9 nucleotides align to TRBD2. The J segment lost 5 bases and the V segment lost 4 bases, leaving 10 bases of the junction unmatched. The germline gives CDR1 SGHDT, CDR2 YYEEEE. This CDR3 is built from 15 residues. CDR3 sequence (DNA): TGTGCCAGCAGCCAGGGACTAGCTCGTCACCACGAGCAGTACTTC. Protein product: CASSQGLARHHEQYF.

The chain is built from TRBV9 and TRBJ1-1; 7 bases are a match to TRBD1. V was clipped by 3 bases and J by 1 base; unmatched bases: 9. The germline CDR1 and CDR2 sequences are SGDLS and YYNGEE. The CDR3 runs 16 residues. DNA for the CDR3: TGTGCCAGCAGCGGGCTCCGACAGGGCCAGAACACTGAAGCTTTCTTT. Encoded protein: CASSGLRQGQNTEAFF.

This clonotype was detected many times. The J gene is TRBJ2-5, the V gene TRBV7-2; 9 bases line up with TRBD2. The CDR3 has 14 residues. The V and J ends lost 5 bases and 0 bases, in that order; junction bases with no gene match: 1. Germline V gene sequence: CDR1 SGHTA, CDR2 FQGNSA. The CDR3 DNA reads TGTGCCAGCAGCGGACTAGCGTACCAAGAGACCCAGTACTTC. Protein: CASSGLAYQETQYF.

CDR3 loop: CASSLLARDEQFF. The CDR3 coding sequence is TGTGCCAGCAGCTTATTAGCACGGGATGAGCAGTTCTTC. J is TRBJ2-1 and V is TRBV7-9; D unclear. V lost 2 bases and J 8 bases, leaving 10 bases between the germline ends. The germline V gene has CDR1 SEHNR and CDR2 FQNEAQ (reference sequence). This CDR3 is built from 13 residues.

The CDR3 coding sequence is TGTGCCAGCAGACCTGCAGGGGGATGGAACACCGGGGAGCTGTTTTTT. Protein sequence: CASRPAGGWNTGELFF. The rearrangement joins TRBV12-3 or TRBV12-4 to TRBJ2-2, with TRBD1 identical over 7 bases. With 6 bases clipped from V and 1 base from J, the junction kept 8 bases outside the gene matches. This CDR3 region has 16 residues.

This clonotype was counted at least ten times. V gene TRBV20-1 combines with J gene TRBJ2-7; either TRBD1 or TRBD2 may fit D (6 bases each). The germline V gene has CDR1 DFQATT and CDR2 SNEGSKA (reference sequence). Trimming took off 6 bases at V and 0 bases at J, with 12 bases between the two ends. There are 13 residues in the CDR3. The CDR3 protein is CSAKGGSSYEQYF. The CDR3 DNA follows: TGCAGTGCCAAGGGGGGTAGCTCCTACGAGCAGTACTTC.

The chain is built from TRBV29-1 and TRBJ2-3; TRBD1 might be the D (6 bases). V was pared by 7 bases and J by 1 base, with 18 bases between. The V gene's germline CDR1 is SQVTM and CDR2 ANQGSEA. This CDR3 has 15 residues. The CDR3 is CSALGQKRGTDTQYF. The CDR3 DNA reads TGCAGCGCTCTAGGACAGAAGAGGGGCACAGATACGCAGTATTTT.

This sequence joins TRBV11-2 and TRBJ2-2; D not resolved. With 7 bases removed from V and 2 bases from J, the gap between germline ends came to 14 bases. There are 15 residues in the CDR3. Germline V gene sequence: CDR1 SGHAT, CDR2 FQNNGV. Here the CDR3 reads CASTYSGSNTGELFF. CDR3 DNA sequence: TGTGCCAGCACCTACTCCGGGTCAAACACCGGGGAGCTGTTTTTT.